Listed below are T cell receptor beta chains from one sample, sequenced in a study of Graves' ophthalmopathy and Graves' hyperthyroidism. TCRdb re-called the multiplex PCR reads through MiXCR, storing one row per CDR3 protein. This sample has under 350,000 distinct CDR3 sequences, with roughly a sixth found just once. The sequenced material came from peripheral blood. The origin of the receptors is an adult man with Graves' ophthalmopathy. The CDR3 runs from the conserved cysteine through the conserved F or W.

CDR3 protein: CASSSLAGRTQYF
J gene: TRBJ2-5
V gene: TRBV6-2/TRBV6-3

CDR3 protein: CASGIGMNTEAFF
J gene: TRBJ1-1
V gene: TRBV19

CDR3 protein: CASSLESPPGAFF
J gene: TRBJ1-1
V gene: TRBV13

CDR3 protein: CASSYTGGSSYEQYF
J gene: TRBJ2-7
V gene: TRBV6-5

CDR3 protein: CSASTGTGIEQYF
J gene: TRBJ2-7
V gene: TRBV20-1

CDR3 protein: CASSFKVYGYTF
J gene: TRBJ1-2
V gene: TRBV12-3/TRBV12-4

CDR3 protein: CASSEGQQYQETQYF
J gene: TRBJ2-5
V gene: TRBV2

CDR3 protein: CASRPPGQAYEQYF
J gene: TRBJ2-7
V gene: TRBV2

CDR3 protein: CASASDYYEQYF
J gene: TRBJ2-7
V gene: TRBV7-9

CDR3 protein: CASSQTARYGYTF
J gene: TRBJ1-2
V gene: TRBV12-3/TRBV12-4

CDR3 protein: CASSQGGGELFF
J gene: TRBJ2-2
V gene: TRBV4-1

CDR3 protein: CASSVRTAEAFF
J gene: TRBJ1-1
V gene: TRBV6-2/TRBV6-3

CDR3 protein: CSVDSGTGVAGELFF
J gene: TRBJ2-2
V gene: TRBV29-1

CDR3 protein: CSARDKLQGPDTEAFF
J gene: TRBJ1-1
V gene: TRBV20-1

CDR3 protein: CASSFDFSIGYTF
J gene: TRBJ1-2
V gene: TRBV6-2/TRBV6-3

CDR3 protein: CASSPDSRGYEQYF
J gene: TRBJ2-7
V gene: TRBV6-1

CDR3 protein: CASSLGSGEETQYF
J gene: TRBJ2-5
V gene: TRBV7-2

CDR3 protein: CASSLSPNNQPQHF
J gene: TRBJ1-5
V gene: TRBV18

CDR3 protein: CSARISGYEQYF
J gene: TRBJ2-7
V gene: TRBV20-1

CDR3 protein: CASTHRESEQYF
J gene: TRBJ2-7
V gene: TRBV6-2/TRBV6-3

CDR3 protein: CASRNRDRENQPQHF
J gene: TRBJ1-5
V gene: TRBV6-1

CDR3 protein: CASSPAGTPGETQYF
J gene: TRBJ2-5
V gene: TRBV28

CDR3 protein: CASSLGFGGLETQYF
J gene: TRBJ2-5
V gene: TRBV5-5

CDR3 protein: CASRQGDAEAFF
J gene: TRBJ1-1
V gene: TRBV3-1

CDR3 protein: CASSFGVPAGSSYEQYF
J gene: TRBJ2-7
V gene: TRBV7-8

CDR3 protein: CSVEGRYTGELFF
J gene: TRBJ2-2
V gene: TRBV29-1

CDR3 protein: CASSTVDSYRANVLTF
J gene: TRBJ2-6
V gene: TRBV18

CDR3 protein: CASSQDPRGSREFF
J gene: TRBJ2-4
V gene: TRBV4-1

CDR3 protein: CASSLTTTASGELFF
J gene: TRBJ2-2
V gene: TRBV27

CDR3 protein: CASRAPGLGFHEQYF
J gene: TRBJ2-7
V gene: TRBV5-6

CDR3 protein: CASRETDRKETQYF
J gene: TRBJ2-5
V gene: TRBV7-9

CDR3 protein: CSPNDRSSYEQYF
J gene: TRBJ2-7
V gene: TRBV20-1

CDR3 protein: CATHQGLLPGELFF
J gene: TRBJ2-2
V gene: TRBV5-1

CDR3 protein: CASSWRGGDEKLFF
J gene: TRBJ1-4
V gene: TRBV11-2

CDR3 protein: CASSRTALTEAFF
J gene: TRBJ1-1
V gene: TRBV12-3/TRBV12-4

CDR3 protein: CASRGQGGSSYNSPLHF
J gene: TRBJ1-6
V gene: TRBV27